Sequencing of this T cell receptor beta chain was carried out in a study of T cells after yellow fever vaccination. A single record per CDR3 protein comes from TCRdb applying MiXCR to the 5' RACE reads. The sample consists of 250,000 to 350,000 distinct CDR3 sequences, 3.5% to 5% of them appearing once. The receptor was isolated from a man between 18 and 29 years old who received the YFV17D yellow fever vaccine. The sample was PBMCs, taken 15 days after the yellow fever booster vaccination.

CDR3 nucleotide sequence: TGTGCCAGCAGCATCCTCGGGCCGAGAGATACGCAGTATTTT. This translates into CASSILGPRDTQYF. The rearrangement uses TRBV11-2 and TRBJ2-3; D not resolved. Germline lookup yields CDR1 SGHAT and CDR2 FQNNGV. Trimming left V 5 bases short and J 5 bases short, with 14 bases between. This CDR3 region has 14 residues.